This T cell receptor (beta chain) was recorded in a study of CD8 T cells in Susac syndrome. TCR beta was sequenced from blood CD8+ and CD4+ T cells. An input of about 0.45 to 1 ug of RNA was subjected to reverse transcription using random hexamers. TCRdb re-called the immunoSEQ multiplex PCR reads through MiXCR, storing one row per CDR3 protein. The sample records hundreds of thousands of distinct CDR3 sequences, roughly 96% being singletons. The TCR sequence derives from a human donor with multiple sclerosis. Input material: CD4+ T cells from PBMCs.

The CDR3 spells CASSQLGLADSYEQYF. Written as DNA, the CDR3 is TGTGCCAGCAGCCAACTGGGACTAGCGGATTCCTACGAGCAGTACTTC. The chain uses TRBV3-1 and TRBJ2-7, with 11 bases matching TRBD2. The CDR3 has 16 amino acids. Trimming took 2 bases from V and 1 from J; bases not matched to a gene: 4. Germline V gives CDR1 LGHDT, CDR2 YNNKEL (reference sequence).